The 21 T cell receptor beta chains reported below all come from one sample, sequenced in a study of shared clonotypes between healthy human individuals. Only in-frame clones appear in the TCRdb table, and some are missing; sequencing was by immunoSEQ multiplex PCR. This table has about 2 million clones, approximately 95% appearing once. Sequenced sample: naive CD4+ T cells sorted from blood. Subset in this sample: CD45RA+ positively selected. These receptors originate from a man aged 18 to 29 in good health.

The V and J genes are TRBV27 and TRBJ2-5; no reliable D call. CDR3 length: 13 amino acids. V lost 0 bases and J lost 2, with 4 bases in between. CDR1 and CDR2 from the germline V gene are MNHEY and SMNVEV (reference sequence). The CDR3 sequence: CASSLSSQETQYF. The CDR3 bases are TGTGCCAGCAGTTTATCTAGTCAAGAGACCCAGTACTTC.

CDR3 loop: CASSLQRGTSGPTDTQYF. CDR3 DNA: TGTGCCAGCAGTTTACAAAGGGGGACTAGCGGCCCCACAGATACGCAGTATTTT. The V and J genes are TRBV28 and TRBJ2-3; the match to TRBD2 covers 11 bases. The CDR3 loop spans 18 amino acids. Germline V CDR1 and CDR2: MDHEN, SYDVKM. With V trimmed by 2 bases and J by 2 bases, 9 bases remained unmatched.

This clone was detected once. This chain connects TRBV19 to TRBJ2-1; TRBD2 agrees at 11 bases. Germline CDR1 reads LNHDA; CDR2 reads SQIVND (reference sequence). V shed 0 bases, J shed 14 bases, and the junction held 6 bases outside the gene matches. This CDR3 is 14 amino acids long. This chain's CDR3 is CASSIETSGGSKFF. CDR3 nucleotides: TGTGCCAGTAGTATAGAAACTAGCGGGGGCTCGAAGTTCTTC.

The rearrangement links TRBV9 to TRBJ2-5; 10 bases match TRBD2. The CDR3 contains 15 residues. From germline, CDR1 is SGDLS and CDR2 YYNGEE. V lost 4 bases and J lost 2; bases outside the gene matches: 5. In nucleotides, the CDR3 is TGTGCCAGCAGCACTCAACTAGCGGGACAAGAGACCCAGTACTTC. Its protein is CASSTQLAGQETQYF.

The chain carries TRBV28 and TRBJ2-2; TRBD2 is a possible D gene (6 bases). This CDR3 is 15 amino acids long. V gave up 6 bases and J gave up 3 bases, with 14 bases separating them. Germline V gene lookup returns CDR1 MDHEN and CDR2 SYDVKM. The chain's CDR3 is CASRVGGLDTGELFF. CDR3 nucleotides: TGTGCCAGCAGGGTTGGAGGGCTGGACACCGGGGAGCTGTTTTTT.

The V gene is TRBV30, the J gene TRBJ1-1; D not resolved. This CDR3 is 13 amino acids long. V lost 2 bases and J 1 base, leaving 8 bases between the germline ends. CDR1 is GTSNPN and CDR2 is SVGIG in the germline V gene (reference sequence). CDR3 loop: CAWSRSKNTEAFF. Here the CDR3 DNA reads TGTGCCTGGAGTAGATCAAAGAACACTGAAGCTTTCTTT.

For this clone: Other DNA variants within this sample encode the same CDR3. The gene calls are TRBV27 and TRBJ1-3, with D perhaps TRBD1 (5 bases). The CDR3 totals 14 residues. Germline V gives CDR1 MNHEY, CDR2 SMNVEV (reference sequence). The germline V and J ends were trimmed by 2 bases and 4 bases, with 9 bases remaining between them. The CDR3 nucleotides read TGTGCCAGCAGTTTACAGGGATCCGGAAACACCATATATTTT. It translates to CASSLQGSGNTIYF.

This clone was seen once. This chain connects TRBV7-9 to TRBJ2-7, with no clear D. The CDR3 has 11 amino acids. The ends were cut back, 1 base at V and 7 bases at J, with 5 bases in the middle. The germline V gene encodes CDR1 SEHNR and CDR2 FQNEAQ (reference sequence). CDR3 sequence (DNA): TGTGCCAGCAGCTTAGTGACAGAGCAGTACTTC. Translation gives CASSLVTEQYF.

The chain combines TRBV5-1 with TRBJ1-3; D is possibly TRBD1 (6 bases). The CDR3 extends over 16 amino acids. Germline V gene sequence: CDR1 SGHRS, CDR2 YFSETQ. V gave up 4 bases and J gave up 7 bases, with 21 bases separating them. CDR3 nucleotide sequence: TGCGCCAGCAGCCTGTCGGGTCAGGGGAATCTGAACACCATATATTTT. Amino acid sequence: CASSLSGQGNLNTIYF. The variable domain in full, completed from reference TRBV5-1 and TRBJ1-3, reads KAGVTQTPRYLIKTRGQQVTLSCSPISGHRSVSWYQQTPGQGLQFLFEYFSETQRNKGNFPGRFSGRQFSNSRSEMNVSTLELGDSALYLCASSLSGQGNLNTIYFGEGSWLTVV.

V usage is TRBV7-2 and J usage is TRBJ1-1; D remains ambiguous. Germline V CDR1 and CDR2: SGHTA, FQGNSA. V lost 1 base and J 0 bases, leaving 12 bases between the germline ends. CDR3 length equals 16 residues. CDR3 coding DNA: TGTGCCAGCAGCTTAGAAGCAGGTTGGGTGAACACTGAAGCTTTCTTT. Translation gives CASSLEAGWVNTEAFF. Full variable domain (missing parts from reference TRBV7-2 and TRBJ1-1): GAGVSQSPSNKVTEKGKDVELRCDPISGHTALYWYRQSLGQGLEFLIYFQGNSAPDKSGLPSDRFSAERTGGSVSTLTIQRTQQEDSAVYLCASSLEAGWVNTEAFFGQGTRLTVV.

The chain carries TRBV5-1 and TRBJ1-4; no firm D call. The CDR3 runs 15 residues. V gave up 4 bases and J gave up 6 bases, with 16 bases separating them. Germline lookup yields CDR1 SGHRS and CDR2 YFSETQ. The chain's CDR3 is CASSPGSTKDEKLFF. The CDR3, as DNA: TGCGCCAGCAGCCCGGGGAGTACCAAGGATGAAAAACTGTTTTTT.

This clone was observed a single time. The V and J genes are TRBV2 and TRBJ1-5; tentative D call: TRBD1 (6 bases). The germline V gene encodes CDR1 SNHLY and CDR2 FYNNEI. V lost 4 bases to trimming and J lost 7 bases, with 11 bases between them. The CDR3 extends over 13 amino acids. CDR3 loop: CASSVGAWQPQHF. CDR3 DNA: TGTGCCAGCAGTGTGGGGGCTTGGCAGCCCCAGCATTTT. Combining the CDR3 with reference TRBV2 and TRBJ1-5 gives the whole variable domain EPEVTQTPSHQVTQMGQEVILRCVPISNHLYFYWYRQILGQKVEFLVSFYNNEISEKSEIFDDQFSVERPDGSNFTLKIRSTKLEDSAMYFCASSVGAWQPQHFGDGTRLSIL.

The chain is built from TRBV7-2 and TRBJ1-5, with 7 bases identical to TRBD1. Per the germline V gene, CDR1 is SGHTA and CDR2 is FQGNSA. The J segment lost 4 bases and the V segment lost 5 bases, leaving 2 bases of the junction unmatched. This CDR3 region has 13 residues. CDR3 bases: TGTGCCAGCAGCCGACAGGGTAATCAGCCCCAGCATTTT. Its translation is CASSRQGNQPQHF.

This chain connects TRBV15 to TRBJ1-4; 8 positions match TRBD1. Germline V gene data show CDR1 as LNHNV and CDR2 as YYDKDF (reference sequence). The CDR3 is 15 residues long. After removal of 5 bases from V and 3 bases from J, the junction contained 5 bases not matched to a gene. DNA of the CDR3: TGTGCCACCAGCCGGACAGGGCAACCTAATGAAAAACTGTTTTTT. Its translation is CATSRTGQPNEKLFF.

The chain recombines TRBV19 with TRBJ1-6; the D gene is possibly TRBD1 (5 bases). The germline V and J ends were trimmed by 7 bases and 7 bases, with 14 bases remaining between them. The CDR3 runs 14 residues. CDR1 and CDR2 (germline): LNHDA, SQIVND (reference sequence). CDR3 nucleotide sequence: TGTGCCAGTAACCCGGATGACAGAAATTCACCCCTCCACTTT. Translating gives CASNPDDRNSPLHF.

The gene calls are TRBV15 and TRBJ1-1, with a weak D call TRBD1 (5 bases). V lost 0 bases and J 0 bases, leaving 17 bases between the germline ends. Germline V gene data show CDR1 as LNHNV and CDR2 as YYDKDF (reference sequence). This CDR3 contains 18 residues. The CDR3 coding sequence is TGTGCCACCAGCAGAGAGGGCCCACTGACAGTAATGAACACTGAAGCTTTCTTT. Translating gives CATSREGPLTVMNTEAFF.

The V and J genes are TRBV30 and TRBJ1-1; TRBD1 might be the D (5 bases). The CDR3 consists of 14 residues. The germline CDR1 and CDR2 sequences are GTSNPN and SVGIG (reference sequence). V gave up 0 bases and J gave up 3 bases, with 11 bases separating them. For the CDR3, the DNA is TGTGCCTGGAGTGTGGGGGGTTTTTACACTGAAGCTTTCTTT. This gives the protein CAWSVGGFYTEAFF.

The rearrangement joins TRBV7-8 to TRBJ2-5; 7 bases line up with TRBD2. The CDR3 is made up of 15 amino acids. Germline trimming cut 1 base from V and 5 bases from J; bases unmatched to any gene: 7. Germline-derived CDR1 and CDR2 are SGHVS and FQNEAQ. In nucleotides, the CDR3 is TGTGCCAGCAGCTTAGACAGCGGGAAAGGGGAGACCCAGTACTTC. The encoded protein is CASSLDSGKGETQYF.

The DNA for the CDR3 is TGTGCCAGCAGCTTTAAGCTTGCAGGACCCTACGAGCAGTACTTC. This gives the protein CASSFKLAGPYEQYF. V usage is TRBV13 and J usage is TRBJ2-7; D gene ambiguous. The CDR3 loop spans 15 amino acids. The V end lost 3 bases, the J end lost 2 bases, and 14 bases lay between the germline ends. Germline assignment: CDR1 PRHDT and CDR2 FYEKMQ (reference sequence).

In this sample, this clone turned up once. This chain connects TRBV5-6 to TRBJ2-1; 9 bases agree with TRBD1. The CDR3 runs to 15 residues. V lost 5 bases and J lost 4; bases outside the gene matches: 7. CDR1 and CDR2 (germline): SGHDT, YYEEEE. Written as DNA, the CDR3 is TGTGCCAGCAGACACAACAGGGGGCGGTACAATGAGCAGTTCTTC. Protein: CASRHNRGRYNEQFF.

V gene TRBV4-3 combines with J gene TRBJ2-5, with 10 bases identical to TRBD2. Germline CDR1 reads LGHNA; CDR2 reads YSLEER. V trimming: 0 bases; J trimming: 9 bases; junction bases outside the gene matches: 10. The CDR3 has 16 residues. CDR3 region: CASSQDQLAGTGAQYF. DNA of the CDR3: TGCGCCAGCAGCCAAGATCAACTAGCGGGGACCGGGGCCCAGTACTTC.